The 28 T cell receptor beta chains below all came from one sample that was sequenced in a study of shared clonotypes between healthy human individuals. Assay: immunoSEQ multiplex PCR; the TCRdb copy retains only in-frame clones and omits some. The sample shows about 2.1 million clones, 85% to 95% of them seen only once. The naive CD8 fraction comprised CD45RO-negative cells positively selected for CCR7 and excluded terminally differentiated effector memory CD45RA+ cells. Sequencing input: naive CD8+ T cells from PBMCs. The source of these receptors is a man younger than 35 in good health. Some clones in this sample may be carry-over from other donors' samples.

The chain has TRBV19 and TRBJ2-7; 11 nucleotides align to TRBD2. The germline CDR1 and CDR2 sequences are LNHDA and SQIVND (reference sequence). This CDR3 is 14 amino acids long. V shed 7 bases, J shed 5 bases, and the junction held 7 bases outside the gene matches. The CDR3 spells CASTTGTSGNEQYF. CDR3 bases: TGTGCCAGTACCACCGGGACTAGCGGAAACGAGCAGTACTTC.

The chain combines TRBV6-6 with TRBJ1-2, with a possible D match to TRBD1 (5 bases). Germline V CDR1 and CDR2: MNHNY, SVGAGI (reference sequence). V was trimmed by 8 bases and J by 3 bases, leaving 19 bases between them. The CDR3 consists of 15 residues. CDR3 amino acids: CASGDRGSWDYGYTF. In DNA form, the CDR3 reads TGTGCCAGCGGTGATAGGGGTTCGTGGGACTATGGCTACACCTTC.

The chain uses TRBV10-1 and TRBJ2-5; D possibly matches TRBD1 or TRBD2 (5 bases each). The CDR3 spans 15 residues. The V and J ends lost 8 bases and 1 base respectively, with 17 bases between them. In germline, CDR1 is WNHNN, CDR2 SYGVQD (reference sequence). In nucleotides, the CDR3 is TGCGCCAGCGGAACGGGACGTAAAGTCCAAGAGACCCAGTACTTC. Its translation is CASGTGRKVQETQYF.

The genes are TRBV14 and TRBJ2-5; 7 nucleotides line up with TRBD1. Trimming at V came to 1 base and at J to 5 bases, leaving 13 bases not matched to a gene. The germline gives CDR1 SGHDN, CDR2 FVKESK. The CDR3 length is 17 residues. The CDR3 sequence is CASSQGAKDRAKETQYF. The CDR3 bases are TGTGCCAGCAGCCAAGGGGCTAAAGACAGGGCCAAGGAGACCCAGTACTTC.

The rearrangement joins TRBV7-6 to TRBJ2-3; D unresolved. This CDR3 spans 16 amino acids. The V gene's germline CDR1 is SGHVS and CDR2 FNYEAQ. Trimming took 5 bases from V and 0 from J, leaving 15 bases between them. In DNA form, the CDR3 reads TGTGCCAGCAGCCTTCGGACCGGCCAGAGCACAGATACGCAGTATTTT. It codes for CASSLRTGQSTDTQYF.

This clone occurred once. This chain joins TRBV9 and TRBJ2-4; D unresolved. V shed 3 bases and J shed 3 bases, with 13 bases lying between them. Germline CDR1 reads SGDLS; CDR2 reads YYNGEE. The CDR3 has 15 residues. The chain's CDR3 is CASSADLRGKNIQYF. For the CDR3, the DNA is TGTGCCAGCAGCGCCGACCTGAGAGGCAAAAACATTCAGTACTTC.

The chain uses TRBV5-6 and TRBJ2-2, with 11 bases that match TRBD2. Germline lookup yields CDR1 SGHDT and CDR2 YYEEEE. The CDR3 runs to 17 residues. Germline trimming cut 4 bases from V and 1 base from J; bases unmatched to any gene: 6. CDR3 residues: CASSLLLAGVNTGELFF. As DNA, the CDR3 is TGTGCCAGCAGCCTCTTACTAGCGGGGGTGAACACCGGGGAGCTGTTTTTT. Variable domain in full (rest from reference TRBV5-6 and TRBJ2-2): DAGVTQSPTHLIKTRGQQVTLRCSPKSGHDTVSWYQQALGQGPQFIFQYYEEEERQRGNFPDRFSGHQFPNYSSELNVNALLLGDSALYLCASSLLLAGVNTGELFFGEGSRLTVL.

V and J are TRBV27 and TRBJ2-7, with D unresolved. The V end was cut by 3 bases, the J end by 3 bases, with 12 bases between. This CDR3 spans 14 amino acids. Germline CDR1 and CDR2: MNHEY and SMNVEV (reference sequence). This chain's CDR3 is CASSFTDIGYEQYF. The CDR3 coding sequence is TGTGCCAGCAGTTTCACGGATATTGGCTACGAGCAGTACTTC.

This chain links TRBV29-1 with TRBJ1-1, with TRBD1 as a possible D gene (6 bases). Germline lookup yields CDR1 SQVTM and CDR2 ANQGSEA. The V and J ends lost 6 bases and 1 base respectively, with 12 bases between them. The CDR3 is 13 residues long. The CDR3 loop is CSVKLGANTEAFF. The CDR3 region has the DNA TGCAGCGTAAAATTGGGGGCGAACACTGAAGCTTTCTTT.

The chain combines TRBV2 with TRBJ2-3; 12 bases line up with TRBD2. CDR1 is SNHLY and CDR2 is FYNNEI in the germline V gene. Unmatched junction bases numbered 30, after V lost 9 bases and J lost 2 bases. The CDR3 contains 23 residues. CDR3 protein: CARTRGLAGGPDEVRSLTDTQYF. DNA for the CDR3: TGTGCCAGGACCCGTGGGCTAGCGGGAGGGCCGGACGAGGTCAGGTCCCTCACAGATACGCAGTATTTT. The full variable domain, in which reference TRBV2 and TRBJ2-3 provide the parts outside the CDR3, is EPEVTQTPSHQVTQMGQEVILRCVPISNHLYFYWYRQILGQKVEFLVSFYNNEISEKSEIFDDQFSVERPDGSNFTLKIRSTKLEDSAMYFCARTRGLAGGPDEVRSLTDTQYFGPGTRLTVL.

V and J are TRBV30 and TRBJ2-3; D not resolved. From germline, CDR1 is GTSNPN and CDR2 SVGIG (reference sequence). V lost 2 bases and J 7 bases, leaving 10 bases between the germline ends. The CDR3 sequence is 12 residues long. The CDR3 DNA follows: TGTGCCTGGAGTCCCAGGACGAATACGCAGTATTTT. Translating gives CAWSPRTNTQYF.

The chain is built from TRBV4-1 and TRBJ2-3, with D perhaps matching TRBD2 (6 bases). Trimming shortened V by 0 bases and J by 3 bases, and 16 bases separated the two germline ends. CDR3 length: 17 amino acids. Germline-derived CDR1 and CDR2 are MGHRA and YSYEKL. In DNA, the CDR3 is TGCGCCAGCAGCCAAGATTTTTTCACTAGCACTACAGATACGCAGTATTTT. Translating gives CASSQDFFTSTTDTQYF.

This chain links TRBV10-3 with TRBJ1-1, with 7 bases identical to TRBD1. The CDR3 is 14 residues long. The ends lost 6 bases at V and 0 bases at J; junction bases unmatched: 4. The V gene's germline CDR1 is ENHRY and CDR2 SYGVKD. CDR3 region: CAIRTDRVNTEAFF. CDR3 in DNA: TGTGCCATCAGGACAGACAGGGTGAACACTGAAGCTTTCTTT.

This clone appeared once. Other DNA sequences from this sample encode an identical CDR3 as well. The rearrangement uses TRBV9 and TRBJ1-3; no clear D. The germline V gene has CDR1 SGDLS and CDR2 YYNGEE. The CDR3 is 14 residues long. V was cut by 4 bases and J by 0 bases, with 8 bases left in between. CDR3 DNA: TGTGCCAGCAGCCTATGGGGCTCTGGAAACACCATATATTTT. Protein product: CASSLWGSGNTIYF.

The V and J genes are TRBV11-3 and TRBJ2-2, with D perhaps matching TRBD2 (5 bases). V was shortened by 6 bases and J by 5 bases, with 13 bases between the two germline ends. CDR3 size: 14 residues. Germline values: CDR1 SGHNT, CDR2 YENEEA. The CDR3 DNA follows: TGTGCCAGCAGGGTAGGGAGAGGGACCGGGGAGCTGTTTTTT. Protein: CASRVGRGTGELFF.

V and J are TRBV10-3 and TRBJ2-1; 15 bases fit TRBD2. The CDR3 length is 14 residues. Trimming removed 8 bases from V and 7 bases from J; junction bases left unmatched: 3. Germline loops: CDR1 ENHRY, CDR2 SYGVKD. The CDR3 sequence: CAIGLAGGPNEQFF. The DNA of the CDR3 is TGTGCCATCGGACTAGCGGGAGGGCCTAATGAGCAGTTCTTC.

The J gene is TRBJ2-7, the V gene TRBV18, with D hard to call. From germline, CDR1 is KGHSH and CDR2 LQKENI. Trimming removed 3 bases from V and 2 bases from J, with 8 bases in between. CDR3 length: 13 residues. CDR3 DNA sequence: TGTGCCAGCTCACCTAGCTCCCCCTACGAGCAGTACTTC. Its protein is CASSPSSPYEQYF.

The chain recombines TRBV19 with TRBJ2-3; tentatively, D is TRBD1 (6 bases). CDR3 size: 15 residues. In germline, CDR1 is LNHDA, CDR2 SQIVND (reference sequence). V lost 5 bases and J lost 3, with 15 bases in between. CDR3 sequence reads: CASSGRDIGTDTQYF. The CDR3, as DNA: TGTGCCAGTAGTGGCCGGGACATTGGAACAGATACGCAGTATTTT. The complete variable domain, with remaining parts taken from reference TRBV19 and TRBJ2-3, reads DGGITQSPKYLFRKEGQNVTLSCEQNLNHDAMYWYRQDPGQGLRLIYYSQIVNDFQKGDIAEGYSVSREKKESFPLTVTSAQKNPTAFYLCASSGRDIGTDTQYFGPGTRLTVL.

The chain links TRBV10-2 to TRBJ2-5; 7 bases agree with TRBD1. CDR1 is WSHSY, CDR2 SAAADI, per germline. The CDR3 has 16 amino acids. Trimming removed 4 bases from V and 1 base from J; junction bases left unmatched: 9. Here the CDR3 DNA reads TGCGCCAGCAGTGTGACAGGGAATGAGATCCAAGAGACCCAGTACTTC. This sequence encodes CASSVTGNEIQETQYF.

The chain is built from TRBV7-9 and TRBJ1-1, with 8 nucleotides matching TRBD1. Trimming took 6 bases from V and 4 from J; bases not matched to a gene: 13. Germline V gives CDR1 SEHNR, CDR2 FQNEAQ (reference sequence). The CDR3 length is 16 residues. This chain's CDR3 is CASSPRTGPGGTEAFF. The CDR3 DNA follows: TGTGCCAGCAGTCCAAGGACAGGGCCGGGGGGCACTGAAGCTTTCTTT.

The rearrangement uses TRBV7-9 and TRBJ2-2; 10 bases line up with TRBD2. Germline CDR1 and CDR2: SEHNR and FQNEAQ (reference sequence). There are 17 residues in the CDR3. After removal of 2 bases from V and 0 bases from J, the junction contained 3 bases not matched to a gene. In DNA form, the CDR3 reads TGTGCCAGCAGCTTAAGGACTAGCGGCGCGAACACCGGGGAGCTGTTTTTT. Amino acids: CASSLRTSGANTGELFF.

There are a few counts of this clone. In DNA, the CDR3 is TGCGCCAGCAGCTGGGACAGAAGCGGGGAGCTGTTTTTT. This sequence encodes CASSWDRSGELFF. The chain is built from TRBV5-1 and TRBJ2-2; 7 bases line up with TRBD1. J was trimmed by 7 bases and V by 3 bases; bases with no gene match: 3. Germline CDR1 and CDR2: SGHRS and YFSETQ. The CDR3 is 13 amino acids.

The gene calls are TRBV18 and TRBJ2-1; D gene unclear. The CDR3 is 13 amino acids. The V gene lost 5 bases and the J gene lost 8 bases, with 13 bases spanning the gap. Per the germline V gene, CDR1 is KGHSH and CDR2 is LQKENI. For the CDR3, the DNA is TGTGCCAGCTCAATTGAAAGAGACGATGAGCAGTTCTTC. This encodes CASSIERDDEQFF.

J is TRBJ1-2 and V is TRBV9; 8 nucleotides match TRBD1. J lost 7 bases, V lost 3 bases, and 2 bases had no gene match. Germline CDR1 SGDLS, CDR2 YYNGEE. The CDR3 has 12 residues. CDR3 in DNA: TGTGCCAGCAGCGCGCAGGGGGCTGGCTACACCTTC. Translation: CASSAQGAGYTF.

The chain uses TRBV20-1 and TRBJ1-1, with D unresolved. Trimming shortened V by 4 bases and J by 7 bases, and 10 bases separated the two germline ends. This CDR3 is built from 11 residues. Germline V gene data show CDR1 as DFQATT and CDR2 as SNEGSKA (reference sequence). This CDR3 reads CSAKVAVEAFF. In nucleotides, the CDR3 is TGCAGTGCTAAGGTGGCAGTTGAAGCTTTCTTT.

V is TRBV4-1 and J is TRBJ1-3; no definite D call. Germline lookup yields CDR1 MGHRA and CDR2 YSYEKL. This CDR3 is 19 amino acids long. V was clipped by 3 bases and J by 2 bases, with 23 bases between them. The CDR3 nucleotides read TGCGCCAGCAGCCAGTTTGAATTGGCAGCTATTCCACCTGGAAACACCATATATTTT. This gives the protein CASSQFELAAIPPGNTIYF.

The chain carries TRBV28 and TRBJ2-5; D is uncertain. Between the trimmed V and J ends, which lost 5 bases and 1 base, there was a span of 14 bases. There are 15 residues in the CDR3. Germline loops: CDR1 MDHEN, CDR2 SYDVKM. CDR3 sequence: CASSQRENPQETQYF. In nucleotides, the CDR3 is TGTGCCAGCAGTCAAAGAGAGAATCCCCAAGAGACCCAGTACTTC.

V gene TRBV5-1 combines with J gene TRBJ2-3; tentatively, D is TRBD2 (6 bases). V was cut by 4 bases and J by 5 bases, with 17 bases left in between. The CDR3 is 15 amino acids. Per germline, CDR1 SGHRS and CDR2 YFSETQ. The CDR3 bases are TGCGCCAGCAGCGCCTGGGACTCCGTCCGAGATACGCAGTATTTT. Its protein product is CASSAWDSVRDTQYF.